This is a list of T cell receptor beta chains from one sample in a study of blood T cell repertoires in COVID-19. Sequencing was performed with immunoSEQ multiplex PCR; in TCRdb, only in-frame clones are kept and a portion is missing. This table has 90,000 to 150,000 clones, almost 90% appearing once. Input material: peripheral blood. These receptors were collected from a woman aged 45-65 years with active or convalescent COVID-19. CDR3s include the opening cysteine and the closing phenylalanine or tryptophan. A D gene is named only where the DNA matches it firmly. Expanded clones get a size class; other rows say once, few or many, or leave the size out.

D gene: .
clone size: .
V gene: TRBV2
J gene: TRBJ2-7
CDR3 protein: CASGRLPLYEQYF
CDR3 DNA: TGTGCCAGCGGGAGACTCCCGCTATACGAGCAGTACTTC

D gene: TRBD2
clone size: .
V gene: TRBV27
J gene: TRBJ2-1
CDR3 protein: CASSPISSVAGTYNEQFF
CDR3 DNA: TGTGCCAGCAGTCCTATCAGCTCAGTAGCGGGGACTTACAATGAGCAGTTCTTC

D gene: TRBD1
clone size: .
V gene: TRBV5-5
J gene: TRBJ1-6
CDR3 protein: CASSPGQGNSPLHF
CDR3 DNA: TGTGCCAGCAGCCCGGGACAGGGAAATTCACCCCTCCACTTT

D gene: TRBD2
clone size: .
V gene: TRBV28
J gene: TRBJ2-7
CDR3 protein: CASRFTGGSFSYEQYF
CDR3 DNA: TGTGCCAGCAGATTTACCGGGGGGTCCTTCTCCTACGAGCAGTACTTC

D gene: TRBD1
clone size: few
V gene: TRBV6-5
J gene: TRBJ1-1
CDR3 protein: CASSYSWTGTLEAFF
CDR3 DNA: TGTGCCAGCAGTTACTCGTGGACAGGGACGCTCGAAGCTTTCTTT

D gene: .
clone size: once
V gene: TRBV6-5
J gene: TRBJ2-5
CDR3 protein: CASRKWTVAQETQYF
CDR3 DNA: TGTGCCAGCAGGAAATGGACAGTGGCACAAGAGACCCAGTACTTC

D gene: .
clone size: once
V gene: TRBV11-2
J gene: TRBJ1-1
CDR3 protein: CASSPQRAEAFF
CDR3 DNA: TGTGCCAGCAGCCCCCAGAGGGCTGAAGCTTTCTTT

D gene: TRBD1
clone size: .
V gene: TRBV18
J gene: TRBJ1-2
CDR3 protein: CASSPSTGSTYGYTF
CDR3 DNA: TGTGCCAGCTCACCCTCGACAGGGTCGACCTATGGCTACACCTTC

D gene: .
clone size: .
V gene: TRBV27
J gene: TRBJ1-2
CDR3 protein: CASSFIGGVTNYGYTF
CDR3 DNA: TGTGCCAGCAGTTTTATCGGGGGGGTGACGAACTATGGCTACACCTTC

D gene: .
clone size: few
V gene: TRBV2
J gene: TRBJ1-3
CDR3 protein: CASQHRSGNTIYF
CDR3 DNA: TGTGCCAGCCAACACAGGAGTGGAAACACCATATATTTT

D gene: .
clone size: .
V gene: TRBV10-3
J gene: TRBJ1-1
CDR3 protein: CAISERGGLGGNTEAFF
CDR3 DNA: TGTGCCATCAGTGAGCGTGGAGGGCTGGGTGGTAACACTGAAGCTTTCTTT

D gene: TRBD1
clone size: .
V gene: TRBV6-5
J gene: TRBJ2-7
CDR3 protein: CASSYSTGTGAYEQYF
CDR3 DNA: TGTGCCAGCAGTTACTCAACCGGGACAGGGGCCTACGAGCAGTACTTC

D gene: TRBD1
clone size: .
V gene: TRBV28
J gene: TRBJ1-1
CDR3 protein: CASSDRGTEAFF
CDR3 DNA: TGTGCCAGCAGTGACAGGGGCACTGAAGCTTTCTTT

D gene: TRBD1
clone size: .
V gene: TRBV6-5
J gene: TRBJ2-7
CDR3 protein: CASRTGTGDREQYF
CDR3 DNA: TGTGCCAGCAGAACCGGGACAGGGGATCGCGAGCAGTACTTC

D gene: TRBD1
clone size: .
V gene: TRBV15
J gene: TRBJ1-1
CDR3 protein: CATRGLGGPWDTEAFF
CDR3 DNA: TGTGCCACCAGGGGGTTAGGGGGCCCTTGGGACACTGAAGCTTTCTTT

D gene: .
clone size: .
V gene: TRBV21-1
J gene: TRBJ2-5
CDR3 protein: CASSKGEHHQETQYF
CDR3 DNA: TGTGCCAGCAGCAAAGGGGAGCACCATCAGGAGACCCAGTACTTC

D gene: .
clone size: .
V gene: TRBV7-9
J gene: TRBJ2-4
CDR3 protein: CASSQALAKNIQYF
CDR3 DNA: TGTGCCAGCAGCCAAGCCTTAGCCAAAAACATTCAGTACTTC

D gene: .
clone size: .
V gene: TRBV5-5
J gene: TRBJ1-4
CDR3 protein: CASSSRGLSEKLFF
CDR3 DNA: TGTGCCAGCAGCTCAAGGGGGTTGAGTGAAAAACTGTTTTTT

D gene: .
clone size: .
V gene: TRBV6-5
J gene: TRBJ1-4
CDR3 protein: CASSRRGSPNEKLFF
CDR3 DNA: TGTGCCAGCAGTCGGAGGGGTAGTCCTAATGAAAAACTGTTTTTT

D gene: .
clone size: .
V gene: TRBV6-5
J gene: TRBJ1-2
CDR3 protein: CASSPTGSSGGYTF
CDR3 DNA: TGTGCCAGCAGCCCGACGGGGAGTAGCGGTGGCTACACCTTC

D gene: .
clone size: .
V gene: TRBV4-1
J gene: TRBJ2-7
CDR3 protein: CASSQVAGRIYEQYF
CDR3 DNA: TGCGCCAGCAGCCAAGTCGCGGGGCGGATCTACGAGCAGTACTTC

D gene: TRBD2
clone size: once
V gene: TRBV25-1
J gene: TRBJ2-1
CDR3 protein: CASSESGTSSHEQFF
CDR3 DNA: TGTGCCAGCAGTGAATCAGGGACTAGCTCCCATGAGCAGTTCTTC

D gene: TRBD1
clone size: once
V gene: TRBV9
J gene: TRBJ1-2
CDR3 protein: CASSTGQGDYGYTF
CDR3 DNA: TGTGCCAGCAGCACCGGACAGGGCGACTATGGCTACACCTTC

D gene: .
clone size: .
V gene: TRBV4-2
J gene: TRBJ1-5
CDR3 protein: CASSQDGGEGQPQHF
CDR3 DNA: TGTGCCAGCAGCCAAGATGGAGGGGAGGGTCAGCCCCAGCATTTT

D gene: TRBD2
clone size: .
V gene: TRBV2
J gene: TRBJ2-3
CDR3 protein: CASSGLVSTDTQYF
CDR3 DNA: TGTGCCAGCAGCGGACTAGTCAGTACAGATACGCAGTATTTT

D gene: .
clone size: .
V gene: TRBV3-1/TRBV3-2
J gene: TRBJ2-6
CDR3 protein: CASSQEWSGANVLTF
CDR3 DNA: TGTGCCAGCAGCCAGGAGTGGTCTGGGGCCAACGTCCTGACTTTC

D gene: TRBD1
clone size: .
V gene: TRBV5-1
J gene: TRBJ2-7
CDR3 protein: CASSLGQGSEQYF
CDR3 DNA: TGCGCCAGCAGCTTGGGACAGGGGAGCGAGCAGTACTTC

D gene: .
clone size: .
V gene: TRBV2
J gene: TRBJ2-3
CDR3 protein: CASIRGGNRDTQYF
CDR3 DNA: TGTGCCAGCATAAGGGGCGGGAATCGAGATACGCAGTATTTT

D gene: TRBD2
clone size: .
V gene: TRBV9
J gene: TRBJ2-1
CDR3 protein: CASSVGASGNYNEQFF
CDR3 DNA: TGTGCCAGCAGCGTAGGGGCTAGCGGGAATTACAATGAGCAGTTCTTC

D gene: TRBD2
clone size: .
V gene: TRBV19
J gene: TRBJ2-1
CDR3 protein: CASRISGFSYNEQFF
CDR3 DNA: TGTGCCAGTAGGATTAGCGGGTTCTCCTACAATGAGCAGTTCTTC

D gene: .
clone size: few
V gene: TRBV5-4
J gene: TRBJ1-4
CDR3 protein: CASSVQGTTNEKLFF
CDR3 DNA: TGTGCCAGCAGCGTACAGGGCACAACTAATGAAAAACTGTTTTTT

D gene: .
clone size: .
V gene: TRBV29-1
J gene: TRBJ2-3
CDR3 protein: CSVDGGLDTQYF
CDR3 DNA: TGCAGCGTTGACGGTGGGCTGGATACGCAGTATTTT

D gene: .
clone size: .
V gene: TRBV5-1
J gene: TRBJ2-1
CDR3 protein: CASSLDGHTLEYNEQFF
CDR3 DNA: TGCGCCAGCAGCTTGGACGGACACACGCTAGAGTACAATGAGCAGTTCTTC

D gene: .
clone size: .
V gene: TRBV18
J gene: TRBJ2-5
CDR3 protein: CASSPLGRETQYF
CDR3 DNA: TGTGCCAGCTCACCACTGGGGAGAGAGACCCAGTACTTC

D gene: TRBD2
clone size: .
V gene: TRBV3-1/TRBV3-2
J gene: TRBJ2-3
CDR3 protein: CASSQGLAGVDTQYF
CDR3 DNA: TGTGCCAGCAGCCAAGGACTAGCGGGAGTAGATACGCAGTATTTT

D gene: .
clone size: .
V gene: TRBV7-9
J gene: TRBJ1-5
CDR3 protein: CASSAGSHQPQHF
CDR3 DNA: TGTGCCAGCAGCGCAGGGTCTCATCAGCCCCAGCATTTT

D gene: .
clone size: .
V gene: TRBV28
J gene: TRBJ1-1
CDR3 protein: CASFVGRSGNTEAFF
CDR3 DNA: TGTGCCAGCTTTGTAGGTAGGAGTGGGAACACTGAAGCTTTCTTT

D gene: .
clone size: .
V gene: TRBV18
J gene: TRBJ2-7
CDR3 protein: CASSPKSITYEQYF
CDR3 DNA: TGTGCCAGCTCACCAAAAAGCATCACCTACGAGCAGTACTTC

D gene: .
clone size: .
V gene: TRBV11-3
J gene: TRBJ2-2
CDR3 protein: CASRGGTNTGELFF
CDR3 DNA: TGTGCCAGCAGGGGCGGGACGAACACCGGGGAGCTGTTTTTT

D gene: .
clone size: .
V gene: TRBV7-2
J gene: TRBJ1-1
CDR3 protein: CASSQGGKATEAFF
CDR3 DNA: TGTGCCAGCAGCCAAGGGGGAAAGGCCACTGAAGCTTTCTTT

D gene: TRBD2
clone size: .
V gene: TRBV4-2
J gene: TRBJ2-3
CDR3 protein: CASSQEGTSGSVTDTQYF
CDR3 DNA: TGTGCCAGCAGCCAAGAAGGGACTAGCGGGAGCGTTACAGATACGCAGTATTTT

D gene: .
clone size: .
V gene: TRBV7-2
J gene: TRBJ1-2
CDR3 protein: CASGGGQLAGYGYTF
CDR3 DNA: TGTGCCAGCGGCGGAGGGCAGTTAGCTGGGTATGGCTACACCTTC